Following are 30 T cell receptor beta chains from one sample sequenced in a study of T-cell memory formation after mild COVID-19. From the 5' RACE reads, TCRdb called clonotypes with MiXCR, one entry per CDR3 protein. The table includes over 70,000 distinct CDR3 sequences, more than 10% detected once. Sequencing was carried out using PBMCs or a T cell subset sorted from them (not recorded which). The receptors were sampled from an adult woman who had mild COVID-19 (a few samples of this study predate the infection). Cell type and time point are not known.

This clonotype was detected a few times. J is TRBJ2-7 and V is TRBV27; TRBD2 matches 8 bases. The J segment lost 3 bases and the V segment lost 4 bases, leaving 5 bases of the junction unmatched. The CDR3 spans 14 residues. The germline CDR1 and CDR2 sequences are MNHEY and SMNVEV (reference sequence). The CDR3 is CASSSAGGLYEQYF. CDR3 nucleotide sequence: TGTGCCAGCAGTTCGGCGGGGGGCCTCTACGAGCAGTACTTC.

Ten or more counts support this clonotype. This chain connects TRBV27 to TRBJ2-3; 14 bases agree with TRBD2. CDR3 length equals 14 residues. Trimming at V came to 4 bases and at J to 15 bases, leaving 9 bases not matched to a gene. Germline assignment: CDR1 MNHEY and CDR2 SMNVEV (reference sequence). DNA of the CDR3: TGTGCCAGCAGTTCCCTGACTAGCGGGGGGGCCCACTATTTT. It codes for CASSSLTSGGAHYF.

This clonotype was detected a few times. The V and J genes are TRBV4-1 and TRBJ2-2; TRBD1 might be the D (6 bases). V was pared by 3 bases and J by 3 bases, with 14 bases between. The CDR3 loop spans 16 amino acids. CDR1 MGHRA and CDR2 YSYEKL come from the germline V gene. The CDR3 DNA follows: TGCGCCAGCAGCCAGGGTACAGGGACCTACACCGGGGAGCTGTTTTTT. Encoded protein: CASSQGTGTYTGELFF.

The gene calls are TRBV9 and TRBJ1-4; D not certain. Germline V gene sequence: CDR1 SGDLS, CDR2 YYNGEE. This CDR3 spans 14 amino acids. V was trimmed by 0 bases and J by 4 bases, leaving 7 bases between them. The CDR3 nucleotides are TGTGCCAGCAGCGTAGATAACAGTAATGAAAAACTGTTTTTT. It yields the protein CASSVDNSNEKLFF.

Here the CDR3 reads CASTPNRGGAFNEQFF. Written as DNA, the CDR3 is TGTGCCAGCACCCCCAACCGGGGCGGGGCTTTCAATGAGCAGTTCTTC. V gene TRBV12-3 or TRBV12-4 combines with J gene TRBJ2-1; D possibly corresponds to TRBD2 (6 bases). V lost 7 bases and J lost 6, with 22 bases in between. CDR3 size: 16 residues.

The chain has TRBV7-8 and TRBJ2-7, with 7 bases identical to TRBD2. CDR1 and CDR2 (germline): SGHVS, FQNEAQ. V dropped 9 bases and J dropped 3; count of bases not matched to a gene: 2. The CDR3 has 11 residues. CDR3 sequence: CASTGGYEQYF. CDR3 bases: TGTGCCAGTACGGGGGGCTACGAGCAGTACTTC.

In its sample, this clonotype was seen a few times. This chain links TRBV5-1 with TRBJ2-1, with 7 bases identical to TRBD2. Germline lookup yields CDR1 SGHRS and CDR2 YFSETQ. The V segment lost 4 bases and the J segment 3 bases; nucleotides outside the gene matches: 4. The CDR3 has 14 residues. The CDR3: CASSPSGHYNEQFF. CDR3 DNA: TGCGCCAGCAGCCCTAGCGGACACTACAATGAGCAGTTCTTC.

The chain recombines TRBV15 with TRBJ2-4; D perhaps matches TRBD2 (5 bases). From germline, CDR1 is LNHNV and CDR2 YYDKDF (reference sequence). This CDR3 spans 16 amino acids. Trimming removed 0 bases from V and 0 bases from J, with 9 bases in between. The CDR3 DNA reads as TGTGCCACCAGCAGAGATCGGGAATTAGCCAAAAACATTCAGTACTTC. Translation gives CATSRDRELAKNIQYF.

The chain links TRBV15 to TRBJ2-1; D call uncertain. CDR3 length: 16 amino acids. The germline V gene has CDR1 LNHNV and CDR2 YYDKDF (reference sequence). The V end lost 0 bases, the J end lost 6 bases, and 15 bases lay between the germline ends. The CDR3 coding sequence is TGTGCCACCAGCAGAGATTCGGGCGAATTCCCCAATGAGCAGTTCTTC. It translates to CATSRDSGEFPNEQFF. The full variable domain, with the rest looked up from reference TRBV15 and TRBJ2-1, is DAMVIQNPRYQVTQFGKPVTLSCSQTLNHNVMYWYQQKSSQAPKLLFHYYDKDFNNEADTPDNFQSRRPNTSFCFLDIRSPGLGDTAMYLCATSRDSGEFPNEQFFGPGTRLTVL.

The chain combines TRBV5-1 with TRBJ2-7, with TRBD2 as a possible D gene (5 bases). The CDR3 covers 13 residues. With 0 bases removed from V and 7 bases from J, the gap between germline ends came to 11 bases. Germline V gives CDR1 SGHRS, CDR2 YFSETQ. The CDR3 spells CASSLVEGLEQYF. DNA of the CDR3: TGCGCCAGCAGCTTGGTTGAGGGCTTAGAGCAGTACTTC.

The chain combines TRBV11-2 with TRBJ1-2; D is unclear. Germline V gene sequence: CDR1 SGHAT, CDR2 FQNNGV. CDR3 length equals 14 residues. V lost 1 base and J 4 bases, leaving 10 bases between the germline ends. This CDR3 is CASSLVGFGYGYTF. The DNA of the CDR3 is TGTGCCAGCAGCTTAGTTGGGTTCGGCTATGGCTACACCTTC.

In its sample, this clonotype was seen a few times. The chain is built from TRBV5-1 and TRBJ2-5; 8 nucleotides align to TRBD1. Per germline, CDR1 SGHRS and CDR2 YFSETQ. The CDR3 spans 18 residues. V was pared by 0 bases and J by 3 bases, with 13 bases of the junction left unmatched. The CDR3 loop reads CASSLAVGTRGQEETQYF. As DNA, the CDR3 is TGCGCCAGCAGCTTGGCCGTTGGGACCAGGGGGCAAGAAGAGACCCAGTACTTC.

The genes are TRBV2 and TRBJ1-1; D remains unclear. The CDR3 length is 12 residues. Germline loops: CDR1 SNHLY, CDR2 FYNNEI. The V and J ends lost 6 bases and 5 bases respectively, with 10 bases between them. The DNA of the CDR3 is TGTGCCAGCAGGGGCCCCGGGACTGAAGCTTTCTTT. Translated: CASRGPGTEAFF.

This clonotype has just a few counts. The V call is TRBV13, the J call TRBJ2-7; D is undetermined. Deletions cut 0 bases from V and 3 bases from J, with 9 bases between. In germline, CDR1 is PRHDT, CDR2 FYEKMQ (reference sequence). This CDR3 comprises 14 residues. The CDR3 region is CASSLGPQSYEQYF. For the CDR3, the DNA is TGTGCCAGCAGCTTAGGCCCGCAGAGCTACGAGCAGTACTTC.

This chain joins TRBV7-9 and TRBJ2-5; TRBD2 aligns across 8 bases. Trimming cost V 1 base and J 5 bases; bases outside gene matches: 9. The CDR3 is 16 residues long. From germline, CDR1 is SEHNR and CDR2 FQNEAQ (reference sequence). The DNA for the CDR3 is TGTGCCAGCAGCTTAGAAGGGACTAGTTTCGGGGAGACCCAGTACTTC. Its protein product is CASSLEGTSFGETQYF.

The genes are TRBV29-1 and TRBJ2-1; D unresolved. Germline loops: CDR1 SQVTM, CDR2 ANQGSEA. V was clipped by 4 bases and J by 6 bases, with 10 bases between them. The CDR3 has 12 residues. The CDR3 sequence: CSVVKGSNEQFF. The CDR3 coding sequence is TGCAGCGTTGTCAAGGGTAGCAATGAGCAGTTCTTC.

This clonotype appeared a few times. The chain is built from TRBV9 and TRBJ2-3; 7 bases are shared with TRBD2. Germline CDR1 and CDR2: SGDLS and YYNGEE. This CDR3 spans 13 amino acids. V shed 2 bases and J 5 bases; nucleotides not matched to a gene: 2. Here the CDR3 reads CASSVASGDTQYF. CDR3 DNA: TGTGCCAGCAGCGTTGCTAGCGGAGATACGCAGTATTTT.

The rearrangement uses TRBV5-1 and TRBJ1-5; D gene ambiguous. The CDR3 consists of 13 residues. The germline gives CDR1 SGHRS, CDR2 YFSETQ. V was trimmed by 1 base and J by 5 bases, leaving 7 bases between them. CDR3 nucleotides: TGCGCCAGCAGCTTGATGATGGATCAGCCCCAGCATTTT. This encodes CASSLMMDQPQHF.

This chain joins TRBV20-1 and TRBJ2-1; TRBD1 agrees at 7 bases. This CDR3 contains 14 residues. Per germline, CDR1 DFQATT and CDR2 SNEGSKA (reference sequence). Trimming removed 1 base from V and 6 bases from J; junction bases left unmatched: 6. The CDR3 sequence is CSARGTGLGNEQFF. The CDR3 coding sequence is TGCAGTGCTAGAGGGACAGGTTTGGGCAATGAGCAGTTCTTC.

CDR3 bases: TGTGCCACCCAGGTATCCAGCAATCAGCCCCAGCATTTT. Translating gives CATQVSSNQPQHF. The rearrangement links TRBV15 to TRBJ1-5, with D unclear. CDR3 length: 13 residues. Per the germline V gene, CDR1 is LNHNV and CDR2 is YYDKDF (reference sequence). V shed 8 bases and J shed 1 base, with 9 bases lying between them.

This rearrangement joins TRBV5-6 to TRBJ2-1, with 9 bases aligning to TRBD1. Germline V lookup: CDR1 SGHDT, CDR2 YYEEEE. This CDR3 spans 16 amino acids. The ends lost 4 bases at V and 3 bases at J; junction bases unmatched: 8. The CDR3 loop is CASSTTGTGNYNEQFF. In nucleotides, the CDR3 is TGTGCCAGCAGCACCACGGGGACAGGGAACTACAATGAGCAGTTCTTC.

The CDR3 loop is CSVEESTTGGRDQETQYF. The DNA of the CDR3 is TGCAGCGTTGAAGAGTCTACGACAGGGGGAAGGGATCAAGAGACCCAGTACTTC. This chain joins TRBV29-1 and TRBJ2-5, with 9 bases matching TRBD1. The trim removed 0 bases at V and 2 bases at J, leaving 13 bases unmatched. The CDR3 length is 18 residues. Per germline, CDR1 SQVTM and CDR2 ANQGSEA.

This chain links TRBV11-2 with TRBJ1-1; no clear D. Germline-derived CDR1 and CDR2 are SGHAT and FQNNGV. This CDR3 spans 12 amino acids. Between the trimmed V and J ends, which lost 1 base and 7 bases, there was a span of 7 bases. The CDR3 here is CASSLVTLEAFF. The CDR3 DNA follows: TGTGCCAGCAGCTTAGTGACCCTTGAAGCTTTCTTT.

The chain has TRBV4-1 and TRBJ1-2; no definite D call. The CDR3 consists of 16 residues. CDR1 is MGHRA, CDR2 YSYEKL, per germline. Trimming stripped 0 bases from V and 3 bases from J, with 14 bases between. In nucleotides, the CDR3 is TGCGCCAGCAGCCAAGATCGAGGCAGCCAGTACTATGGCTACACCTTC. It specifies CASSQDRGSQYYGYTF.

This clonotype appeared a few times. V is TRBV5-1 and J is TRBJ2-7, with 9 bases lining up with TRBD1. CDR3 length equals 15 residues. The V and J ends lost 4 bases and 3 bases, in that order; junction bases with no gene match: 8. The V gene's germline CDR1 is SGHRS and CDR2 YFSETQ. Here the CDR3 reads CASSSGTGSYYEQYF. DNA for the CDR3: TGCGCCAGCAGCAGCGGGACAGGGAGTTACTACGAGCAGTACTTC.

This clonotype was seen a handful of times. In nucleotides, the CDR3 is TGTGCCAGCAGCCTTTCCGGGACAGCGTACGACTATGGCTACACCTTC. It yields the protein CASSLSGTAYDYGYTF. The chain recombines TRBV11-2 with TRBJ1-2; the match to TRBD1 covers 7 bases. The germline V gene encodes CDR1 SGHAT and CDR2 FQNNGV. With 5 bases clipped from V and 3 bases from J, the junction kept 12 bases outside the gene matches. The CDR3 sequence is 16 residues long. Together with reference TRBV11-2 and TRBJ1-2, the CDR3 gives the full variable domain: EAGVAQSPRYKIIEKRQSVAFWCNPISGHATLYWYQQILGQGPKLLIQFQNNGVVDDSQLPKDRFSAERLKGVDSTLKIQPAKLEDSAVYLCASSLSGTAYDYGYTFGSGTRLTVV.

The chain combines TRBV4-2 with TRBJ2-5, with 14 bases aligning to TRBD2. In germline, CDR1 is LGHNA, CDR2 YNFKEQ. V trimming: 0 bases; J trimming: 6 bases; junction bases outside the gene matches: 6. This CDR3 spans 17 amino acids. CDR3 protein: CASSQDGTSGSRKTQYF. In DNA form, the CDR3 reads TGTGCCAGCAGCCAAGATGGGACTAGCGGGAGTAGGAAGACCCAGTACTTC.

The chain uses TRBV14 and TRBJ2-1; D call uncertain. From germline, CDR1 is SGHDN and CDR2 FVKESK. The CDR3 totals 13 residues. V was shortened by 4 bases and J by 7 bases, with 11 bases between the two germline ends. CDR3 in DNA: TGTGCCAGCAGCCCCTATGTGTCGAATGAGCAGTTCTTC. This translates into CASSPYVSNEQFF.

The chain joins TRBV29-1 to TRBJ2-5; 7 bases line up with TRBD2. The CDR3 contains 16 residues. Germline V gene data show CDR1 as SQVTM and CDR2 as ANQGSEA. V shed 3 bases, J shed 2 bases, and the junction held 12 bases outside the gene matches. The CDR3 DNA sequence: TGCAGCGTTGATGGGGGGGTACTGGGGAGGCAAGAGACCCAGTACTTC. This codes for CSVDGGVLGRQETQYF.

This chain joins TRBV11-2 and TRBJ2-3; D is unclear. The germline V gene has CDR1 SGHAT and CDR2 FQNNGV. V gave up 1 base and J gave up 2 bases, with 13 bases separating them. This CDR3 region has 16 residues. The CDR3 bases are TGTGCCAGCAGCTTAGCGCCGAGCAGCCCCACAGATACGCAGTATTTT. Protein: CASSLAPSSPTDTQYF.